This is a list of T cell receptor beta chains from one sample in a study of regulatory T cells in long-lasting Graves disease. TCRdb passed the multiplex PCR reads through MiXCR, listing each CDR3 protein once. Of hundreds of thousands of distinct CDR3 sequences listed, 20% to 25% are singletons. The sample was peripheral blood mononuclear cells (PBMCs), taken when the disease was refractory, from a patient treated with antithyroid drugs. These receptors all stem from a female donor with Graves disease. Each CDR3 is given with its conserved first and last residue. Fields, in order: D gene, CDR3 length, V gene, J gene, clone size, CDR3 DNA, CDR3 protein. The D gene is left open where the match is weak. Some rows have no size entry. The others give once, few or many, or a class for an expanded clone.

.	16	TRBV6-5	TRBJ2-7	many	TGTGCCAGCAGTTACTCCGCGGGACCCATTAAAGGGGAGCAGTACTTC	CASSYSAGPIKGEQYF
.	16	TRBV7-9	TRBJ2-4	many	TGTGCCAGCAGCCGAAACGACGAACTAGCCAAAAACATTCAGTACTTC	CASSRNDELAKNIQYF
.	15	TRBV12-3/TRBV12-4	TRBJ1-2	many	TGTGCCAGCAGTTTCTCCTCCGACAGCCCCTATGGCTACACCTTC	CASSFSSDSPYGYTF
.	14	TRBV12-3/TRBV12-4	TRBJ2-5	many	TGTGCCAGCAAAGATGGGACGAACCAAGAGACCCAGTACTTC	CASKDGTNQETQYF
.	15	TRBV28	TRBJ1-3	many	TGTGCCAGCAGCTCCCAAGGGGACGTTGGAAACACCATATATTTT	CASSSQGDVGNTIYF
.	16	TRBV7-2	TRBJ2-7	.	TGTGCCAGCAGGGATACCCCGGGCTCAGGAGCCTACGAGCAGTACTTC	CASRDTPGSGAYEQYF
TRBD1	16	TRBV6-1	TRBJ2-4	few	TGTGCCAGCAGCCCCCCGCCGGGACAGGTGTCAGTAATTCAGTACTTC	CASSPPPGQVSVIQYF
.	13	TRBV5-8	TRBJ1-2	.	TGTGCCAGCAGCTTGGGGGCCCACCATGGCTACACCTTC	CASSLGAHHGYTF
.	11	TRBV7-2	TRBJ2-3	many	TGTGCCAGCAGCTTCACAGATACGCAGTATTTT	CASSFTDTQYF
.	13	TRBV10-3	TRBJ2-5	many	TGTGCCATCAACGGACAGAGCGAAGAGACCCAGTACTTC	CAINGQSEETQYF
.	14	TRBV7-9	TRBJ2-5	.	TGTGCCAGCAGCGCACCCCGGGACCAAGAGACCCAGTACTTC	CASSAPRDQETQYF
.	15	TRBV5-6	TRBJ1-3	.	TGTGCCAGCAGCTTGTATAGTGACTCTGGAAACACCATATATTTT	CASSLYSDSGNTIYF
TRBD1	18	TRBV24-1	TRBJ2-2	few	TGTGCCACCAGTGAGCCTTACCGGGACAGCTCCGTTAACGGGGAGCTGTTTTTT	CATSEPYRDSSVNGELFF
TRBD1	19	TRBV5-1	TRBJ2-2	.	TGCGCCAGCAGCCAACTTTATGGACAGGGGCGTACGAACACCGGGGAGCTGTTTTTT	CASSQLYGQGRTNTGELFF
.	17	TRBV20-1	TRBJ1-5	many	TGCAGTGCTAGACGGACATACGAGTTGGTTAGCAATCAGCCCCAGCATTTT	CSARRTYELVSNQPQHF
TRBD1	15	TRBV6-1	TRBJ2-7	few	TGTGCCAGCAGCACACAGGGGATCGACGCCTACGAGCAGTACTTC	CASSTQGIDAYEQYF
.	14	TRBV3-1	TRBJ2-7	many	TGTGCCAGCAGCCAAGGAGGAGTTTCCTACGAGCAGTACTTC	CASSQGGVSYEQYF
TRBD1	16	TRBV19	TRBJ2-7	.	TGTGCCAGTAGTGCCACAGGGGGACGTTGGGCCTACGAGCAGTACTTC	CASSATGGRWAYEQYF
TRBD2	16	TRBV2	TRBJ2-3	.	TGTGCCAGCAGTGAAGCCGGCGGGGGACGCACAGATACGCAGTATTTT	CASSEAGGGRTDTQYF
TRBD1	14	TRBV6-1	TRBJ1-5	.	TGTGCCGGGGCCCGGGACAGGAGCAATCAGCCCCAGCATTTT	CAGARDRSNQPQHF
.	13	TRBV7-2	TRBJ1-1	many	TGTGCCAGCAGCCCGAATTCATACACTGAAGCTTTCTTT	CASSPNSYTEAFF
.	14	TRBV7-8	TRBJ2-7	.	TGTGCCAGTACCGACCGGACAGCTGCCTACGAGCAGTACTTC	CASTDRTAAYEQYF
TRBD1	15	TRBV5-1	TRBJ2-5	.	TGCGCCAGCAGCCGGGACAGGGTCTTCGTGGAGACCCAGTACTTC	CASSRDRVFVETQYF
TRBD1	15	TRBV19	TRBJ1-5	few	TGTGCCAGTGCTCCCCTGACAGGGGCACATCAGCCCCAGCATTTT	CASAPLTGAHQPQHF
.	16	TRBV6-2/TRBV6-3	TRBJ2-5	.	TGTGCCAGCTCCGGCTTACCCCGGACACCTGAGGAGACCCAGTACTTC	CASSGLPRTPEETQYF
TRBD2	15	TRBV6-1	TRBJ2-2	many	TGTGCCAGCAGTGACCTTAGCGGGTACACCGGGGAGCTGTTTTTT	CASSDLSGYTGELFF
.	12	TRBV28	TRBJ1-2	few	TGTGCCAGCAGCTGGCCGGCTTGGGGCTACACCTTC	CASSWPAWGYTF
.	15	TRBV12-3/TRBV12-4	TRBJ2-7	many	TGTGCCAGCACCCTAGGACAGCACATTACCTACGAGCAGTACTTC	CASTLGQHITYEQYF
TRBD1	12	TRBV28	TRBJ1-4	many	TGTGCCAGCAGTGCCACACAGGGGTCACTGTTTTTT	CASSATQGSLFF
.	14	TRBV3-1	TRBJ1-1	few	TGTGCCAGCAGCCCCCTCCCGAGTTTCACTGAAGCTTTCTTT	CASSPLPSFTEAFF
TRBD1	14	TRBV11-2	TRBJ2-7	many	TGTGCCAGCATCACTCCGGGACAGTCGGACGAGCAGTACTTC	CASITPGQSDEQYF
.	12	TRBV28	TRBJ2-7	many	TGTGCCAGCAGTTTGGGACGCTACGAGCAGTACTTC	CASSLGRYEQYF
TRBD1	18	TRBV11-2	TRBJ1-3	few	TGTGCCAGCAGTTTCCGGGACAGGGATCCACTCTCTGGAAACACCATATATTTT	CASSFRDRDPLSGNTIYF
.	14	TRBV18	TRBJ1-6	.	TGTGCCAGCTCGTCTAACAGGGCTGATTCACCCCTCCACTTT	CASSSNRADSPLHF
TRBD2	14	TRBV7-3	TRBJ2-7	many	TGTGCCAGCAGCCGTTTTGCGGGAGACTACGAGCAGTACTTC	CASSRFAGDYEQYF
.	15	TRBV28	TRBJ2-4	many	TGTGCCAGCAACGGCGGCAGCCTAGCCAAAAACATTCAGTACTTC	CASNGGSLAKNIQYF
.	15	TRBV18	TRBJ1-2	.	TGTGCCAGCTCACCTCGGGACCGAACTAACTATGGCTACACCTTC	CASSPRDRTNYGYTF
.	14	TRBV11-2	TRBJ2-5	many	TGTGCCAGCAGCTTAGCGGGAGGAGGGGGGACCCAGTACTTC	CASSLAGGGGTQYF
TRBD2	16	TRBV20-1	TRBJ2-7	.	TGCAGTGCTAATTCTTGGGACTACCGACCCCCCTACGAGCAGTACTTC	CSANSWDYRPPYEQYF